This TCR beta chain was found in a study of cytomegalovirus exposure and HLA in healthy donors. About the research overall: Out of fewer than 400 genotyped donors, roughly 80% belonged to the Caucasian-associated ancestry cluster. The study's findings and limits: With later analysis, a missense DCLRE1C variant became linked to TCR beta V- and J-gene trimming. About 87% or about 30% of the time was how often most TCR beta V segments were productive, according to an earlier analysis. There were 160 or so TCR beta chains listed as cytomegalovirus-associated.

The study ran its PCR with 60 Vbeta and 13 Jbeta primers. Assay used: immunoSEQ multiplex PCR; TCRdb lists only in-frame clones, some missing. The table shows 120,000 to 150,000 clones, with approximately 65% occurring only once. Worth noting for this clone: Its antigen is unidentified.

This CDR3 has 14 amino acids. CDR1 is SNHLY, CDR2 FYNNEI, per germline. Trimming pared 6 bases from V and 5 bases from J, leaving 13 bases between. The V gene is TRBV2, the J gene TRBJ1-4; perhaps TRBD1 as D (5 bases). This clonotype originated in a woman in her sixties in good health and CMV-seronegative. Specimen: PBMCs. CDR3 coding DNA: TGTGCCAGCAGGGATCGACAGTTAAATGAAAAACTGTTTTTT. Translated: CASRDRQLNEKLFF.